These T cell receptor beta chains were read from a single sample in a study of tumor-infiltrating lymphocytes in oesophageal squamous cell carcinoma. Using its own MiXCR run on the PCR reads, TCRdb lists one record per CDR3 protein. This table has over 15,000 distinct CDR3 sequences, 40% to 45% appearing once. The material sequenced was normal esophageal tissue next to the tumor. These receptors all stem from a female donor with esophageal squamous cell carcinoma. Both conserved end residues are part of each CDR3.

>TRBV28
CASRTGIYNEQFF
>TRBV7-2
CASSSWKGGYNEQYF
>TRBV7-3
CASSAERNNEQFF
>TRBV4-2
CASSQESRQETQYF
>TRBV27
CASRIYHEQYF
>TRBV11-2
CASSYLWDRPSSYEQYF
>TRBV12-5
CASGSDRGNMILAKNIQYF
>TRBV7-8
CASSLRTANYGYTF
>TRBV7-9
CASSLRDGTSGNVEQFF
>TRBV5-6
CASSGGPYTEAFF
>TRBV7-2
CASSLTAGANVLTF
>TRBV7-3
CASSLFGGGVTDTQYF
>TRBV25-1
CASSVAVDEQYF
>TRBV11-2
CASSLVGSGGTEAFF
>TRBV27
CASSLTIGNTEAFF
>TRBV7-2
CASSYKRGGWNEQFF
>TRBV12-5
CASGPGPPIGETQYF
>TRBV11-2
CASSREYQETQFF
>TRBV12-3/TRBV12-4
CASSSPEGRNEQFF
>TRBV7-3
CASSLTFSWRLQETQYF
>TRBV28
CASSLISASGTDTQYF
>TRBV7-9
CASSLGRGRAQDTQYF
>TRBV7-9
CASSRLSGESYEQYF
>TRBV19
CASSAVGGQETQYF